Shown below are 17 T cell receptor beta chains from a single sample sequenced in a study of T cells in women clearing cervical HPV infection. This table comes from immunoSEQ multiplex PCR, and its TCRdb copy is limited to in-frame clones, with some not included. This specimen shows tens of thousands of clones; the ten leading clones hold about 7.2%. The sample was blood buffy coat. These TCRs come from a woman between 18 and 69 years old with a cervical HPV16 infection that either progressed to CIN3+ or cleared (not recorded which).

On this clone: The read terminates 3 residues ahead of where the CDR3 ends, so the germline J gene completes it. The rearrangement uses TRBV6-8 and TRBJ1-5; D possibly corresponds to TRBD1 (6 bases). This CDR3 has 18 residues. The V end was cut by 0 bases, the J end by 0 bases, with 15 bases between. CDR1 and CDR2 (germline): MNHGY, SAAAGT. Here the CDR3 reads CASSYSTRTAHSNQPQHF. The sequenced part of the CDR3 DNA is TGTGCCAGCAGTTACTCGACCAGGACAGCCCATAGCAATCAGCCC.

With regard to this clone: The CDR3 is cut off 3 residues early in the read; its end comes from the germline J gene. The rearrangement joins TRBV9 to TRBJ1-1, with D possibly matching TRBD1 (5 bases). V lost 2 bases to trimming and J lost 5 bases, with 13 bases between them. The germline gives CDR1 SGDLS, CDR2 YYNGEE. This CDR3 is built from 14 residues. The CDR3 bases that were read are TGTGCCAGCAGCGTGGGCCCAGGGATGACTGAA. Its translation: CASSVGPGMTE. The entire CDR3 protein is CASSVGPGMTEAFF.

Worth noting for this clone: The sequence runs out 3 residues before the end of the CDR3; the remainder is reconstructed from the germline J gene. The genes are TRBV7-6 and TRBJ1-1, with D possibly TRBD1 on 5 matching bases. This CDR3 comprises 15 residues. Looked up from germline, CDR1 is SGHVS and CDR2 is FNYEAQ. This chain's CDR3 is CASSLVGGGEETAFF. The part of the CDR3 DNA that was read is TGTGCCAGCAGCTTAGTTGGGGGGGGAGAAGAGACA.

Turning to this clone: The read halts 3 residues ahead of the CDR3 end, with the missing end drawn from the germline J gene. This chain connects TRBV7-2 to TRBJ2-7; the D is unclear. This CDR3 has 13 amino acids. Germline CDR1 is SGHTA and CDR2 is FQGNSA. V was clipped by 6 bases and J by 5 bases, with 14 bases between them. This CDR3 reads CASRLWSGHEQYF. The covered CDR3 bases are TGTGCCAGCAGACTTTGGTCGGGTCACGAG.

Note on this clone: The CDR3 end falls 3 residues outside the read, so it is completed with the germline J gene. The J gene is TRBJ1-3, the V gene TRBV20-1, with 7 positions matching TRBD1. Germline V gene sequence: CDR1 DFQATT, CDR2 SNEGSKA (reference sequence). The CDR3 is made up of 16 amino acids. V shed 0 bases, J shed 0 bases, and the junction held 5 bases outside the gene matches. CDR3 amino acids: CSARDRTGDSGNTIYF. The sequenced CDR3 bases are TGCAGTGCTAGAGATCGGACAGGAGACTCTGGAAACACC.

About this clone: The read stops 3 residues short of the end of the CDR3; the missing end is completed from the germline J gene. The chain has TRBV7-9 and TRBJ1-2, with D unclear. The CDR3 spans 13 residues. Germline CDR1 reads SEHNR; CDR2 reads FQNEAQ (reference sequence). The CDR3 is CASTVDGVTPYTF. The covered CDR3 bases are TGTGCCAGCACCGTTGACGGGGTTACTCCT. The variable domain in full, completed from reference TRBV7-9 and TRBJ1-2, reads DTGVSQNPRHKITKRGQNVTFRCDPISEHNRLYWYRQTLGQGPEFLTYFQNEAQLEKSRLLSDRFSAERPKGSFSTLEIQRTEQGDSAMYLCASTVDGVTPYTFGSGTRLTVV.

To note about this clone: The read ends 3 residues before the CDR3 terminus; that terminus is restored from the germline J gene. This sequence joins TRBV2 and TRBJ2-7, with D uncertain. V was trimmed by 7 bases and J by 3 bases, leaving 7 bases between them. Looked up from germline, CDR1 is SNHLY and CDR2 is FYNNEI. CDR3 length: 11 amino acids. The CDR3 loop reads CASTTFYEQYF. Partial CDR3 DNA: TGTGCCAGCACGACATTCTACGAG.

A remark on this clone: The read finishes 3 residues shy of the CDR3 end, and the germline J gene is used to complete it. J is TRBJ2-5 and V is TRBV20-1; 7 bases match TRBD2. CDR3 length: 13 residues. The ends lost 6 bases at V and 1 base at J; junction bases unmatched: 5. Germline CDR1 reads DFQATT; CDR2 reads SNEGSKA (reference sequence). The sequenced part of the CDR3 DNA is TGCAGTGCCAAGGGAGGGGTCCAAGAGACC. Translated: CSAKGGVQET. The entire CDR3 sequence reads CSAKGGVQETQYF.

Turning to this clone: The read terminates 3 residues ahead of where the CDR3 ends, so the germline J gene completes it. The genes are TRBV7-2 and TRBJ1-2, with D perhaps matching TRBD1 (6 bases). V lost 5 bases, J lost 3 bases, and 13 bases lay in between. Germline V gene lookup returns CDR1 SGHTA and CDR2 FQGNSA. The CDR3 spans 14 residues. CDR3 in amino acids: CASSPGQWDYGYTF. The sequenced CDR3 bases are TGTGCCAGCAGCCCCGGACAGTGGGACTATGGC.

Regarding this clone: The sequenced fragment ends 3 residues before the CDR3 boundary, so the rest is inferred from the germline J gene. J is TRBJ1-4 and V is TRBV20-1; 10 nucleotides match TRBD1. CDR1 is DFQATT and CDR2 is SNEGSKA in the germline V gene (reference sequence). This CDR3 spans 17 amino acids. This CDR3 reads CSARGRDRGSGANVLFF. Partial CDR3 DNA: TGCAGTGCTAGAGGAAGGGACAGGGGCTCTGGGGCCAACGTA.

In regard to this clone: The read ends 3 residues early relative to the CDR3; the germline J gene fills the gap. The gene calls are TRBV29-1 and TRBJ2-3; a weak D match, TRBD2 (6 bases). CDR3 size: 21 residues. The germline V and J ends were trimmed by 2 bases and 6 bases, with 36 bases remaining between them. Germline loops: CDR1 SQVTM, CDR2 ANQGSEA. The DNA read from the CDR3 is TGCAGCGTTGAATTGGGGTCGGGGGTATCTTCGTTGAATCCTCACGGGGATACG. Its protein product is CSVELGSGVSSLNPHGDT. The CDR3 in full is CSVELGSGVSSLNPHGDTQYF.

The CDR3 bases that were read are TGTGCCAGCAGCCGCCTCAGGGGGCCCTATAACACCGGGGAG. Amino acid sequence: CASSRLRGPYNTGE. The entire CDR3 protein reads CASSRLRGPYNTGELFF. The chain couples TRBV27 to TRBJ2-2, with 8 positions matching TRBD1. The read terminates 3 residues ahead of where the CDR3 ends, so the germline J gene completes it. Germline-derived CDR1 and CDR2 are MNHEY and SMNVEV (reference sequence). The CDR3 length is 17 residues. V shed 6 bases, J shed 2 bases, and the junction held 11 bases outside the gene matches.

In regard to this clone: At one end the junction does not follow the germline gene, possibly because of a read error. The CDR3 reads CASSQVAASDGYTF. The CDR3 DNA, read in part, is TGCGCCAGCAGCCAAGTAGCTGCTTCTGATGGC. J is TRBJ1-2 and V is TRBV4-2; D gene unclear. The missing CDR3 end, 3 residues past where the read stops, is filled in from the germline J gene. The CDR3 contains 14 residues. CDR1 is LGHNA and CDR2 is YNFKEQ in the germline V gene.

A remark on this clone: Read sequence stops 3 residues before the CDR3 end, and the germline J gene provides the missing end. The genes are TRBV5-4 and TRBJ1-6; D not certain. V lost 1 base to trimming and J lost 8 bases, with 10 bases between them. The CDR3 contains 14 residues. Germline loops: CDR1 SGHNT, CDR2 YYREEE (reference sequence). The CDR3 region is CASSLTDLDSPLHF. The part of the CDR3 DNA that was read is TGTGCCAGCAGCTTGACAGATTTGGATTCACCC.

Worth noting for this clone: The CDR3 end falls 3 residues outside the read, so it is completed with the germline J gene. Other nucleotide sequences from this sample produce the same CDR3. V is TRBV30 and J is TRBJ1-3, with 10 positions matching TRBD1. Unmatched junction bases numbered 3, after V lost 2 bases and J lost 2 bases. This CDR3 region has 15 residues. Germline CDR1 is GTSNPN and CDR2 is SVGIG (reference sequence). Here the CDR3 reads CAWSTGTGAGNTIYF. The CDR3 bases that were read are TGTGCCTGGAGTACTGGGACAGGGGCTGGAAACACC.

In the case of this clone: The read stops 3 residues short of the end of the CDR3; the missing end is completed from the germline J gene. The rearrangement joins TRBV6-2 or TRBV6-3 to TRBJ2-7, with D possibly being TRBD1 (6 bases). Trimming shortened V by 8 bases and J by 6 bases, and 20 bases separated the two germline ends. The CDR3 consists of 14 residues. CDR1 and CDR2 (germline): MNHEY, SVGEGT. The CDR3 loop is CASQNFGQRGEQYF. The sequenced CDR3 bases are TGTGCCAGCCAAAACTTCGGACAGCGAGGCGAG.

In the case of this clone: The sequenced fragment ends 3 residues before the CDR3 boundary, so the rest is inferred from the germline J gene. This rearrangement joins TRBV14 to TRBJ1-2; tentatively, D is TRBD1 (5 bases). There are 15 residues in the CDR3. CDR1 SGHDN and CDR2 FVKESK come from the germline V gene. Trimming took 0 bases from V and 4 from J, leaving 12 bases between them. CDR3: CASSQEIRQLYGYTF. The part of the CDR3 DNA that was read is TGTGCCAGCAGCCAAGAGATTAGACAGCTCTATGGC.